The 32 T cell receptor beta chains listed next were all sequenced from one sample in a study of T cells in women clearing cervical HPV infection. Data came from immunoSEQ multiplex PCR; TCRdb stores just in-frame clones and leaves some out. Its clone listing holds about 36,000 clones. Sequenced sample: blood buffy coat. The receptors derive from a woman aged 18 to 75 with a cervical HPV16 infection that either progressed to CIN3+ or cleared (not recorded which).

About this clone itself: With the read ending 3 residues before the CDR3 end, the germline J gene is used to fill in that end. This chain links TRBV30 with TRBJ2-7, with D possibly being TRBD1 (6 bases). Looked up from germline, CDR1 is GTSNPN and CDR2 is SVGIG (reference sequence). V lost 3 bases and J 6 bases, leaving 15 bases between the germline ends. The CDR3 extends over 13 amino acids. Incomplete CDR3 DNA: TGTGCCTGGAGCATAAGGGGGTCCACCGAG. Translating it yields CAWSIRGSTE. The complete CDR3 sequence is CAWSIRGSTEQYF.

On this clone itself: The CDR3 goes on 3 residues after the read ends, and that part is filled in from the germline J gene. This chain joins TRBV6-4 and TRBJ2-2, with TRBD2 matching 7 bases. The CDR3 has 14 amino acids. The germline V gene has CDR1 MRHNA and CDR2 SNTAGT. The J segment lost 5 bases and the V segment lost 2 bases, leaving 2 bases of the junction unmatched. Incomplete CDR3 DNA: TGTGCCAGCAGTGACCCCGGGGGGACCGGGGAG. This translates into CASSDPGGTGE. The entire CDR3 reads CASSDPGGTGELFF.

Concerning this clone: Read data end 3 residues before the CDR3 end; the end is taken from the germline J gene. This sequence joins TRBV7-2 and TRBJ1-2, with TRBD1 identical over 7 bases. The CDR3 loop spans 13 amino acids. Trimming removed 5 bases from V and 7 bases from J; junction bases left unmatched: 7. CDR1 is SGHTA and CDR2 is FQGNSA in the germline V gene. The sequenced part of the CDR3 DNA is TGTGCCAGCAGCCGACAGGGCCGCAGTGGC. Translated: CASSRQGRSG. The full CDR3 protein reads CASSRQGRSGYTF. Variable domain in full (rest from reference TRBV7-2 and TRBJ1-2): GAGVSQSPSNKVTEKGKDVELRCDPISGHTALYWYRQSLGQGLEFLIYFQGNSAPDKSGLPSDRFSAERTGGSVSTLTIQRTQQEDSAVYLCASSRQGRSGYTFGSGTRLTVV.

As regards this clone: The read stops 3 residues short of the end of the CDR3; the missing end is completed from the germline J gene. The chain links TRBV12-3 or TRBV12-4 to TRBJ1-6, with 10 bases aligning to TRBD1. V was pared by 5 bases and J by 9 bases, with 7 bases of the junction left unmatched. The length of the CDR3 is 15 residues. CDR3 protein: CASSTGQGSGSPLHF. Incomplete CDR3 DNA: TGTGCCAGCAGTACGGGACAGGGGAGTGGTTCACCC.

Of note for this clone: The CDR3 end is not reached by the read, which stops 3 residues before it; the germline J gene fills it in. The rearrangement links TRBV7-9 to TRBJ2-7, with a possible D match to TRBD2 (6 bases). Trimming shortened V by 5 bases and J by 3 bases, and 17 bases separated the two germline ends. The CDR3 totals 15 residues. CDR1 SEHNR and CDR2 FQNEAQ come from the germline V gene (reference sequence). CDR3 residues: CASSPTSLYSYEQYF. Incomplete CDR3 DNA: TGTGCCAGCAGCCCGACTAGTCTGTATAGCTACGAG.

Notes on this clone: Read data end 3 residues before the CDR3 end; the end is taken from the germline J gene. The V gene is TRBV7-3, the J gene TRBJ2-1; TRBD2 agrees at 13 bases. The CDR3 runs 16 residues. V lost 5 bases to trimming and J lost 4 bases; unmatched junction nucleotides: 5. Germline V CDR1 and CDR2: SGHTA, FQGTGA. CDR3 sequence reads: CASSEGGLAGYNEQFF. The CDR3 DNA, read in part, is TGTGCCAGCAGCGAGGGGGGACTAGCGGGGTACAATGAG.

Comments on this clone: The junction differs from germline at one of its ends, possibly a read error. The sequence runs out 3 residues before the end of the CDR3; the remainder is reconstructed from the germline J gene. This chain joins TRBV4-2 and TRBJ1-4; D is uncertain. Germline V gene data show CDR1 as LGHNA and CDR2 as YNFKEQ. The CDR3 loop spans 15 amino acids. CDR3 DNA (partial): TGCGCCAGCAGCCAAGATGCGGTGACTAATGAAAAA. Amino acid sequence: CASSQDAVTNEK. The whole CDR3 sequence reads CASSQDAVTNEKLFF.

CDR3 DNA (partial): TGTGCCAGCAGCCCCTCAGGGTTCCAGGGGACC. Translating it yields CASSPSGFQGT. The full CDR3 protein is CASSPSGFQGTQYF. The chain couples TRBV7-2 to TRBJ2-5; a weak D match, TRBD1 (5 bases). The CDR3 is cut off 3 residues early in the read; its end comes from the germline J gene. The CDR3 consists of 14 residues. Germline loops: CDR1 SGHTA, CDR2 FQGNSA. V was cut by 5 bases and J by 7 bases, with 17 bases left in between.

As regards this clone: The read ends 3 residues before the CDR3 terminus; that terminus is restored from the germline J gene. The genes are TRBV5-4 and TRBJ1-2, with no clear D. In germline, CDR1 is SGHNT, CDR2 YYREEE (reference sequence). The V end was cut by 0 bases, the J end by 2 bases, with 5 bases between. CDR3 size: 13 residues. The CDR3 DNA, read in part, is TGTGCCAGCAGCTTGGCGGGGAACTATGGC. Its protein product is CASSLAGNYG. The whole CDR3 is CASSLAGNYGYTF.

The CDR3 loop is CASSPSPGQGINNEKLFF. The part of the CDR3 DNA that was read is TGTGCCAGCTCACCCTCTCCGGGACAGGGAATAAATAATGAAAAA. The chain carries TRBV18 and TRBJ1-4; 9 positions match TRBD1. Coverage ceases 3 residues before the CDR3 finishes, and the germline J gene fills in the end. The ends lost 3 bases at V and 4 bases at J; junction bases unmatched: 12. The germline gives CDR1 KGHSH, CDR2 LQKENI. The CDR3 sequence is 18 residues long.

Regarding this clone: The CDR3 extends 3 residues past the end of the read, so its final part is completed from the germline J gene. The J gene is TRBJ2-2, the V gene TRBV7-8, with 7 bases identical to TRBD2. Trimming cost V 4 bases and J 6 bases; bases outside gene matches: 5. The CDR3 has 14 residues. Germline V gene sequence: CDR1 SGHVS, CDR2 FQNEAQ. The sequenced part of the CDR3 DNA is TGTGCCAGCAGCTCCGGCGCGGGGGCCGGGGAG. It yields the protein CASSSGAGAGE. The whole CDR3 is CASSSGAGAGELFF.

In the case of this clone: The CDR3 end falls 3 residues outside the read, so it is completed with the germline J gene. The V call is TRBV25-1, the J call TRBJ2-3; weak D call: TRBD2 (6 bases). The V gene lost 7 bases and the J gene lost 6 bases, with 17 bases spanning the gap. The CDR3 totals 14 residues. Germline V gene lookup returns CDR1 MGHDK and CDR2 SYGVNS. This CDR3 reads CASMRDSEGDTQYF. Incomplete CDR3 DNA: TGTGCCAGCATGAGGGATTCGGAGGGGGATACG. Looking up the rest from reference TRBV25-1 and TRBJ2-3 gives the full variable domain: EADIYQTPRYLVIGTGKKITLECSQTMGHDKMYWYQQDPGMELHLIHYSYGVNSTEKGDLSSESTVSRIRTEHFPLTLESARPSHTSQYLCASMRDSEGDTQYFGPGTRLTVL.

Turning to this clone: The sequenced fragment ends 3 residues before the CDR3 boundary, so the rest is inferred from the germline J gene. The chain uses TRBV2 and TRBJ1-3, with a tentative D call TRBD1 (6 bases). The CDR3 length is 17 residues. Germline assignment: CDR1 SNHLY and CDR2 FYNNEI. V shed 7 bases and J shed 1 base, with 20 bases lying between them. The part of the CDR3 DNA that was read is TGTGCCAGCAATACGGACAGCCGAAAAGGGTCTGGAAACACC. Its translation: CASNTDSRKGSGNT. The full CDR3 is CASNTDSRKGSGNTIYF.

To note about this clone: A junction boundary mismatches the germline segment, possibly from a read error. The read ends 3 residues before the CDR3 terminus; that terminus is restored from the germline J gene. The chain couples TRBV2 to TRBJ2-5; 14 bases line up with TRBD2. Germline V lookup: CDR1 SNHLY, CDR2 FYNNEI. The CDR3 consists of 16 residues. The CDR3 loop reads CVSRGLAGDWRETQYF. The CDR3 bases that were read are TGTGTCAGCAGGGGACTAGCGGGAGACTGGCGGGAGACC.

As regards this clone: Read data end 3 residues before the CDR3 end; the end is taken from the germline J gene. V gene TRBV19 combines with J gene TRBJ1-5; no clear D. Germline V CDR1 and CDR2: LNHDA, SQIVND (reference sequence). This CDR3 contains 14 residues. V was trimmed by 5 bases and J by 3 bases, leaving 11 bases between them. The CDR3 bases that were read are TGTGCCAGTAGTCCCGGGGTCTCCAATCAGCCC. It codes for CASSPGVSNQP. In full, the CDR3 is CASSPGVSNQPQHF.

Points on this clone: The CDR3 end lies 3 residues beyond the end of the read and is filled in from the germline J gene. The rearrangement joins TRBV9 to TRBJ2-3, with 9 bases matching TRBD2. Germline values: CDR1 SGDLS, CDR2 YYNGEE. The V gene end was trimmed by 3 bases and the J gene end by 7 bases; junction bases not matched to a gene: 6. This CDR3 region has 14 residues. The sequenced CDR3 bases are TGTGCCAGCAGCGAAGTAGCGGGAGTCAATACG. This gives the protein CASSEVAGVNT. The whole CDR3 protein reads CASSEVAGVNTQYF.

For this clone: The read ends 3 residues before the CDR3 terminus; that terminus is restored from the germline J gene. The genes are TRBV11-1 and TRBJ2-1; TRBD1 matches 10 bases. V lost 5 bases, J lost 7 bases, and 8 bases stayed unmatched. The CDR3 totals 15 residues. Germline values: CDR1 SGHAT, CDR2 FQDESV (reference sequence). The CDR3: CASSQTAGQGNEQFF. CDR3 DNA, as far as it was read: TGTGCCAGCAGCCAAACGGCGGGACAGGGGAATGAG.

Comment on this clone: The read terminates 3 residues ahead of where the CDR3 ends, so the germline J gene completes it. The chain couples TRBV2 to TRBJ1-2, with TRBD1 matching over 8 bases. This CDR3 spans 13 amino acids. V gave up 6 bases and J gave up 7 bases; unmatched junction bases: 7. Germline V lookup: CDR1 SNHLY, CDR2 FYNNEI. Incomplete CDR3 DNA: TGTGCCAGCAGCTCCGGGACAGGAGGTGGC. Translation gives CASSSGTGGG. From start to end, the CDR3 is CASSSGTGGGYTF.

About this clone itself: The CDR3 goes on 3 residues after the read ends, and that part is filled in from the germline J gene. The J gene is TRBJ2-1, the V gene TRBV2; 7 bases map to TRBD2. The trim removed 6 bases at V and 3 bases at J, leaving 8 bases unmatched. CDR1 and CDR2 (germline): SNHLY, FYNNEI. This CDR3 comprises 15 residues. The DNA read from the CDR3 is TGTGCCAGCAGGTGGCTAGCGGTTGACTACAATGAG. It codes for CASRWLAVDYNE. The whole CDR3 is CASRWLAVDYNEQFF.

A note on this clone: The sequence runs out 3 residues before the end of the CDR3; the remainder is reconstructed from the germline J gene. The chain is built from TRBV7-9 and TRBJ2-7, with TRBD1 identical over 9 bases. This CDR3 comprises 15 residues. V trimming: 4 bases; J trimming: 3 bases; junction bases outside the gene matches: 7. Germline lookup yields CDR1 SEHNR and CDR2 FQNEAQ (reference sequence). The CDR3 loop reads CASSWDRAIDYEQYF. The sequenced CDR3 bases are TGTGCCAGCAGCTGGGACAGGGCTATTGACTACGAG.

Regarding this clone: The read ends 3 residues early relative to the CDR3; the germline J gene fills the gap. The chain carries TRBV5-1 and TRBJ2-7; D remains unclear. This CDR3 comprises 14 residues. From germline, CDR1 is SGHRS and CDR2 YFSETQ. The ends were cut back, 0 bases at V and 0 bases at J, with 7 bases in the middle. The CDR3 spells CASSLEGASYEQYF. The sequenced part of the CDR3 DNA is TGCGCCAGCAGCTTGGAGGGCGCCTCCTACGAG.

With respect to this clone: Read sequence stops 3 residues before the CDR3 end, and the germline J gene provides the missing end. The gene calls are TRBV6-2 or TRBV6-3 and TRBJ2-2, with a possible D match to TRBD1 (5 bases). The CDR3 runs 13 residues. V lost 6 bases and J lost 7, with 12 bases in between. Germline V gives CDR1 MNHEY, CDR2 SVGEGT. The CDR3 spells CASSQGLGGELFF. Incomplete CDR3 DNA: TGTGCCAGCAGCCAGGGTTTGGGCGGGGAG.

As to this clone: Sequencing ends 3 residues short of the CDR3 end; the germline J gene provides the rest. The V call is TRBV7-6, the J call TRBJ2-2, with D perhaps matching TRBD2 (5 bases). The CDR3 has 13 residues. V lost 4 bases and J lost 7, with 10 bases in between. Germline values: CDR1 SGHVS, CDR2 FNYEAQ. Here the CDR3 reads CASSSAGGGELFF. The part of the CDR3 DNA that was read is TGTGCCAGCAGCTCCGCGGGCGGCGGGGAG. Drawing the rest from reference TRBV7-6 and TRBJ2-2, the complete variable domain is GAGVSQSPRYKVTKRGQDVALRCDPISGHVSLYWYRQALGQGPEFLTYFNYEAQQDKSGLPNDRFSAERPEGSISTLTIQRTEQRDSAMYRCASSSAGGGELFFGEGSRLTVL.

Worth noting for this clone: The read terminates 3 residues before the CDR3 end, so the remaining end is supplied by the germline J gene. This sequence joins TRBV2 and TRBJ2-7; 9 bases are a match to TRBD1. The V and J ends lost 5 bases and 5 bases, in that order; junction bases with no gene match: 7. CDR3 length: 14 residues. Looked up from germline, CDR1 is SNHLY and CDR2 is FYNNEI. The covered CDR3 bases are TGTGCCAGCAGTCCGGGACAGGGAGACGACGAG. It encodes CASSPGQGDDE. The complete CDR3 sequence is CASSPGQGDDEQYF.

CDR3 loop: CASSEVQRTGELFF. The CDR3 DNA, read in part, is TGTGCCAGCAGTGAGGTCCAGCGTACCGGGGAG. The rearrangement links TRBV2 to TRBJ2-2; D unclear. The read is 3 residues too short to cover the CDR3 end, so that end is filled in from the germline J gene. The V gene's germline CDR1 is SNHLY and CDR2 FYNNEI. CDR3 size: 14 residues. Trimming left V 3 bases short and J 5 bases short, with 10 bases between.

Of note for this clone: The sequence runs out 3 residues before the end of the CDR3; the remainder is reconstructed from the germline J gene. The chain combines TRBV10-3 with TRBJ1-2; TRBD1 matches 7 bases. CDR3 length: 15 amino acids. The germline V gene has CDR1 ENHRY and CDR2 SYGVKD. The CDR3 reads CAISESTGSRLGYTF. The sequenced part of the CDR3 DNA is TGTGCCATCAGTGAGTCGACAGGGAGTCGGCTAGGC.

Notes on this clone: The read terminates 3 residues before the CDR3 end, so the remaining end is supplied by the germline J gene. V is TRBV18 and J is TRBJ1-3, with no clear D. Germline assignment: CDR1 KGHSH and CDR2 LQKENI. The CDR3 totals 16 residues. Trimming took 0 bases from V and 4 from J, leaving 13 bases between them. The sequenced CDR3 bases are TGTGCCAGCTCACCACCGTCTCTCGGTTCGGGAAACACC. Translating it yields CASSPPSLGSGNT. The whole CDR3 sequence is CASSPPSLGSGNTIYF.

About this clone: Read coverage stops 3 residues before the CDR3 terminus; the germline J gene supplies the remainder. The V and J genes are TRBV7-3 and TRBJ2-7, with TRBD1 identical over 9 bases. After removal of 0 bases from V and 3 bases from J, the junction contained 6 bases not matched to a gene. The CDR3 spans 16 residues. From germline, CDR1 is SGHTA and CDR2 FQGTGA. The DNA read from the CDR3 is TGTGCCAGCAGCTTAACGGGGGACAGGGATGGCTACGAG. It specifies CASSLTGDRDGYE. The full CDR3 is CASSLTGDRDGYEQYF.

Points on this clone: The missing CDR3 end, 3 residues past where the read stops, is filled in from the germline J gene. The V and J genes are TRBV5-1 and TRBJ2-5; 9 bases map to TRBD1. Per the germline V gene, CDR1 is SGHRS and CDR2 is YFSETQ. The CDR3 totals 14 residues. Trimming at V came to 4 bases and at J to 5 bases, leaving 6 bases not matched to a gene. CDR3 loop: CASSQGQGVETQYF. The DNA read from the CDR3 is TGCGCCAGCAGCCAGGGACAGGGTGTGGAGACC.

Concerning this clone itself: The read terminates 3 residues before the CDR3 end, so the remaining end is supplied by the germline J gene. The chain carries TRBV30 and TRBJ2-7; a possible D gene is TRBD1 (6 bases). CDR1 is GTSNPN, CDR2 SVGIG, per germline (reference sequence). The CDR3 contains 14 residues. V lost 4 bases, J lost 0 bases, and 13 bases lay in between. The CDR3 here is CAWNRDTNSYEQYF. Partial CDR3 DNA: TGTGCCTGGAACCGGGACACCAACTCCTACGAG.

A remark on this clone: The missing CDR3 end, 3 residues past where the read stops, is filled in from the germline J gene. V and J are TRBV20-1 and TRBJ2-5; 7 nucleotides match TRBD1. From germline, CDR1 is DFQATT and CDR2 SNEGSKA (reference sequence). The CDR3 consists of 16 residues. The CDR3: CSARDRGRASTDTQYF. The CDR3 bases that were read are TGCAGTGCTAGAGATAGGGGGCGGGCGAGCACAGATACC.

Concerning this clone: The CDR3 end falls 3 residues outside the read, so it is completed with the germline J gene. The V gene is TRBV9, the J gene TRBJ2-5; TRBD2 aligns across 16 bases. The V and J ends lost 5 bases and 1 base, in that order; junction bases with no gene match: 5. Germline V lookup: CDR1 SGDLS, CDR2 YYNGEE. The CDR3 sequence is 17 residues long. The covered CDR3 bases are TGTGCCAGCAGTTTGGGGACTAGCGGGAGGGCCCAAGAGACC. Amino acid sequence: CASSLGTSGRAQET. The complete CDR3 reads CASSLGTSGRAQETQYF.